Listed here are 31 T cell receptor beta chains from one sample, sequenced in a study of blood T cell repertoires in COVID-19. The table came from immunoSEQ multiplex PCR; TCRdb's copy has only in-frame clones and leaves some out. The sample lists around 210,000 clones, roughly 90% occurring once. Source material: peripheral blood. These receptor sequences come from a woman in her seventies with acute or convalescent COVID-19.

Worth noting for this clone: Within the sample, other DNA sequences also encode this same CDR3. J is TRBJ1-1 and V is TRBV18; D uncertain. The CDR3 runs 13 residues. Germline values: CDR1 KGHSH, CDR2 LQKENI. V gave up 2 bases and J gave up 3 bases, with 7 bases separating them. In nucleotides, the CDR3 is TGTGCCAGCTCACCATCCTCGGACACTGAAGCTTTCTTT. Protein product: CASSPSSDTEAFF.

The rearrangement joins TRBV2 to TRBJ2-3, with a weak D call TRBD1 (5 bases). The V end lost 3 bases, the J end lost 3 bases, and 19 bases lay between the germline ends. Per germline, CDR1 SNHLY and CDR2 FYNNEI. The CDR3 totals 17 residues. CDR3 sequence: CASSEPQGPFGTDTQYF. DNA of the CDR3: TGTGCCAGCAGTGAGCCCCAGGGCCCATTTGGAACAGATACGCAGTATTTT.

This clone has more than one count but fewer than ten. The J gene is TRBJ1-1, the V gene TRBV28, with 9 bases lining up with TRBD1. V gave up 6 bases and J gave up 1 base; unmatched junction bases: 3. Germline V gene sequence: CDR1 MDHEN, CDR2 SYDVKM. CDR3 length: 14 amino acids. CDR3 sequence (DNA): TGTGCCAGCAGCAAACAGGGGGCGAACACTGAAGCTTTCTTT. This translates into CASSKQGANTEAFF.

V is TRBV5-1 and J is TRBJ1-2; 7 nucleotides agree with TRBD1. The V segment lost 6 bases and the J segment 8 bases; nucleotides outside the gene matches: 10. The germline V gene has CDR1 SGHRS and CDR2 YFSETQ. CDR3 size: 13 residues. The CDR3 DNA follows: TGCGCCAGCACGGCAGGGGGAGGTAGCGGCTACACCTTC. This codes for CASTAGGGSGYTF.

This sequence joins TRBV6-4 and TRBJ1-2; D is possibly TRBD1 (6 bases). The CDR3 totals 14 residues. V was trimmed by 0 bases and J by 5 bases, leaving 10 bases between them. Germline lookup yields CDR1 MRHNA and CDR2 SNTAGT. Here the CDR3 reads CASSDSSQGYGYTF. CDR3 nucleotides: TGTGCCAGCAGTGACTCTTCCCAGGGGTATGGCTACACCTTC.

This clone has a single count. The chain recombines TRBV19 with TRBJ1-5; 8 bases align to TRBD1. This CDR3 spans 15 amino acids. With V trimmed by 5 bases and J by 6 bases, 9 bases remained unmatched. Looked up from germline, CDR1 is LNHDA and CDR2 is SQIVND (reference sequence). CDR3 nucleotide sequence: TGTGCCAGTAGTGCACAGGGGGGGTTAGGTCAGCCCCAGCATTTT. It codes for CASSAQGGLGQPQHF.

V is TRBV19 and J is TRBJ2-4; possibly TRBD1 for D (6 bases). The CDR3 loop spans 15 amino acids. V was clipped by 1 base and J by 8 bases, with 15 bases between them. Germline assignment: CDR1 LNHDA and CDR2 SQIVND (reference sequence). The CDR3 DNA is TGTGCCAGTAGTATAGGAGGGACAACAAAAGACATTCAGTACTTC. The encoded protein is CASSIGGTTKDIQYF.

The chain links TRBV10-3 to TRBJ2-1; TRBD2 aligns across 8 bases. The CDR3 covers 14 residues. CDR1 ENHRY and CDR2 SYGVKD come from the germline V gene. V lost 6 bases and J lost 4; bases outside the gene matches: 5. CDR3 sequence (DNA): TGTGCCATCAGGCCGACTAGCGCTTACAATGAGCAGTTCTTC. Protein: CAIRPTSAYNEQFF.

The chain carries TRBV15 and TRBJ2-1, with D perhaps TRBD2 (6 bases). CDR1 and CDR2 from the germline V gene are LNHNV and YYDKDF (reference sequence). V gave up 1 base and J gave up 4 bases, with 23 bases separating them. CDR3 length: 19 amino acids. The CDR3 DNA reads TGTGCCACCAGCAGAGTCAGAGTGGCCGGGACCGGGGGATACAATGAGCAGTTCTTC. Protein product: CATSRVRVAGTGGYNEQFF. Complete variable domain (other parts from reference TRBV15 and TRBJ2-1): DAMVIQNPRYQVTQFGKPVTLSCSQTLNHNVMYWYQQKSSQAPKLLFHYYDKDFNNEADTPDNFQSRRPNTSFCFLDIRSPGLGDTAMYLCATSRVRVAGTGGYNEQFFGPGTRLTVL.

The rearrangement uses TRBV3-1 (or the pseudogene TRBV3-2) and TRBJ2-1; 8 bases align to TRBD2. CDR3 length: 12 residues. CDR1 and CDR2 from the germline V gene are LGHDT and YNNKEL (reference sequence). The ends lost 6 bases at V and 7 bases at J; junction bases unmatched: 2. CDR3 sequence reads: CASRSGRNEQFF. In nucleotides, the CDR3 is TGTGCCAGCAGGAGCGGGAGAAATGAGCAGTTCTTC.

CDR3 region: CSASFSAGIQETQYF. Here the CDR3 DNA reads TGCAGTGCTAGTTTCTCGGCGGGGATTCAAGAGACCCAGTACTTC. The chain joins TRBV20-1 to TRBJ2-5; tentatively, D is TRBD2 (6 bases). V lost 3 bases and J lost 2, with 16 bases in between. This CDR3 spans 15 amino acids. Germline CDR1 and CDR2: DFQATT and SNEGSKA (reference sequence).

V gene TRBV9 combines with J gene TRBJ1-2; D not resolved. The germline CDR1 and CDR2 sequences are SGDLS and YYNGEE. The CDR3 loop spans 14 amino acids. Trimming cost V 0 bases and J 3 bases, with 9 bases left between them. The DNA for the CDR3 is TGTGCCAGCAGCGTAGGGGAGTTGGACTATGGCTACACCTTC. Translating gives CASSVGELDYGYTF.

Only one count was recorded for this clone. The CDR3 protein is CASSYTDRGTSGNTIYF. In DNA form, the CDR3 reads TGTGCCAGCAGCTATACTGACAGGGGAACTTCGGGAAACACCATATATTTT. The rearrangement uses TRBV5-4 and TRBJ1-3; TRBD1 aligns across 8 bases. V gave up 3 bases and J gave up 4 bases; unmatched junction bases: 12. This CDR3 is 17 amino acids long. CDR1 is SGHNT, CDR2 YYREEE, per germline (reference sequence).

The J gene is TRBJ1-6, the V gene TRBV18, with D possibly matching TRBD1 (5 bases). CDR1 and CDR2 (germline): KGHSH, LQKENI. The CDR3 runs to 15 residues. V was pared by 3 bases and J by 5 bases, with 11 bases between. CDR3 sequence reads: CASSPGTPNNSPLHF. The CDR3 nucleotides are TGTGCCAGCTCACCCGGGACTCCTAATAATTCACCCCTCCACTTT.

This chain uses TRBV5-4 with TRBJ2-1, with TRBD1 identical over 8 bases. Trimming at V came to 2 bases and at J to 15 bases, leaving 13 bases not matched to a gene. Germline V gene sequence: CDR1 SGHNT, CDR2 YYREEE (reference sequence). The CDR3 covers 14 residues. Written as DNA, the CDR3 is TGTGCCAGCAGCTTTGGGCAGGGACAGGCTGGGGGGTTCTTC. It is translated as CASSFGQGQAGGFF.

J is TRBJ2-3 and V is TRBV5-1, with 7 nucleotides matching TRBD2. CDR3 length: 15 residues. V lost 4 bases to trimming and J lost 2 bases; unmatched junction nucleotides: 7. Per the germline V gene, CDR1 is SGHRS and CDR2 is YFSETQ. The CDR3 region has the DNA TGCGCCAGCAGCCCTTACGGGACTACCACAGATACGCAGTATTTT. Its protein is CASSPYGTTTDTQYF.

This clone was recorded once. CDR3 sequence: CASSFFGGGYDEAFF. The CDR3 nucleotides read TGTGCCAGCAGTTTCTTTGGGGGAGGTTATGATGAAGCTTTCTTT. This chain links TRBV27 with TRBJ1-1, with D possibly TRBD1 on 5 matching bases. V lost 3 bases and J 7 bases, leaving 18 bases between the germline ends. This CDR3 has 15 amino acids. Per the germline V gene, CDR1 is MNHEY and CDR2 is SMNVEV (reference sequence).

The chain recombines TRBV5-4 with TRBJ2-2; 9 bases are shared with TRBD1. The germline V gene encodes CDR1 SGHNT and CDR2 YYREEE (reference sequence). V lost 4 bases to trimming and J lost 3 bases; unmatched junction nucleotides: 7. There are 16 residues in the CDR3. CDR3 nucleotides: TGTGCCAGCAGCATTTTGGACAGGGGTTACACCGGGGAGCTGTTTTTT. Translation gives CASSILDRGYTGELFF.

Points on this clone: Other DNA sequences in the sample encode the same CDR3. This chain links TRBV6-5 with TRBJ2-7; 8 bases are shared with TRBD1. This CDR3 contains 13 residues. Trimming took 0 bases from V and 5 from J; bases not matched to a gene: 0. Germline V gene lookup returns CDR1 MNHEY and CDR2 SVGAGI. Written as DNA, the CDR3 is TGTGCCAGCAGTTACTCGACAGGGGACGAGCAGTACTTC. As protein: CASSYSTGDEQYF.

The V gene is TRBV5-1, the J gene TRBJ1-1; perhaps TRBD1 as D (6 bases). Per the germline V gene, CDR1 is SGHRS and CDR2 is YFSETQ. This CDR3 has 14 amino acids. Trimming cost V 5 bases and J 4 bases, with 15 bases left between them. The chain's CDR3 is CASRTSGEITEAFF. The CDR3 DNA is TGCGCCAGCAGGACTTCAGGGGAGATCACTGAAGCTTTCTTT. Together with reference TRBV5-1 and TRBJ1-1, the CDR3 gives the full variable domain: KAGVTQTPRYLIKTRGQQVTLSCSPISGHRSVSWYQQTPGQGLQFLFEYFSETQRNKGNFPGRFSGRQFSNSRSEMNVSTLELGDSALYLCASRTSGEITEAFFGQGTRLTVV.

The chain combines TRBV11-2 with TRBJ1-1; possibly TRBD1 for D (5 bases). CDR1 SGHAT and CDR2 FQNNGV come from the germline V gene. The CDR3 is made up of 14 amino acids. Trimming removed 5 bases from V and 8 bases from J, with 18 bases in between. The CDR3 sequence: CASSHPRGGPEAFF. DNA for the CDR3: TGTGCCAGCAGCCACCCCCGGGGGGGACCCGAAGCTTTCTTT.

A remark on this clone: One junction end does not reproduce the germline sequence, and a read error may be involved. Other DNA sequences in this sample translate to the same CDR3. The chain has TRBV28 and TRBJ1-3; tentative D call: TRBD1 (5 bases). This CDR3 has 14 residues. CDR1 and CDR2 (germline): MDHEN, SYDVKM. The CDR3 here is CASSYALQGYTIYF. For the CDR3, the DNA is TGTGCCAGTAGTTACGCCCTCCAGGGATACACCATATATTTT.

V and J are TRBV12-3 or TRBV12-4 and TRBJ1-5; no clear D gene. This CDR3 has 12 amino acids. The germline V and J ends were trimmed by 6 bases and 5 bases, with 8 bases remaining between them. Here the CDR3 DNA reads TGTGCCAGCAGCGCTACTTATCAGCCCCAGCATTTT. As protein: CASSATYQPQHF.

V is TRBV27 and J is TRBJ1-5; possible D gene TRBD1, 6 bases. CDR3 length equals 13 residues. The germline V gene encodes CDR1 MNHEY and CDR2 SMNVEV (reference sequence). Trimming pared 5 bases from V and 12 bases from J, leaving 17 bases between. Written as DNA, the CDR3 is TGTGCCAGCAGTCCGAACGGACAGACACTCCAGCATTTT. Amino acids: CASSPNGQTLQHF.

The chain carries TRBV7-8 and TRBJ2-3; 7 bases are shared with TRBD1. The germline gives CDR1 SGHVS, CDR2 FQNEAQ. Trimming removed 6 bases from V and 2 bases from J; junction bases left unmatched: 8. CDR3 length: 15 amino acids. CDR3 DNA: TGTGCCAGCAGTAAACGACAGGGAAACACAGATACGCAGTATTTT. It codes for CASSKRQGNTDTQYF.

The chain combines TRBV6-1 with TRBJ2-4, with D unclear. The V end was cut by 5 bases, the J end by 0 bases, with 8 bases between. The CDR3 length is 14 residues. CDR1 and CDR2 (germline): MNHNS, SASEGT. CDR3 sequence reads: CASSPILAKNIQYF. CDR3 coding DNA: TGTGCCAGCAGTCCAATACTAGCCAAAAACATTCAGTACTTC.

This rearrangement joins TRBV19 to TRBJ1-1; 10 bases agree with TRBD1. The CDR3 runs to 14 residues. CDR1 LNHDA and CDR2 SQIVND come from the germline V gene (reference sequence). The J segment lost 7 bases and the V segment lost 5 bases, leaving 7 bases of the junction unmatched. CDR3 in DNA: TGTGCCAGTAGTCTGGGACAGGGGAGCTTTGAAGCTTTCTTT. It translates to CASSLGQGSFEAFF.

This clone has just a few counts. The chain joins TRBV15 to TRBJ1-2; D unclear. V dropped 5 bases and J dropped 1 base, with 11 bases sitting between them. Germline V gene data show CDR1 as LNHNV and CDR2 as YYDKDF (reference sequence). The CDR3 totals 14 residues. In nucleotides, the CDR3 is TGTGCCACCAGCCTGCCGGGTAGTAACTATGGCTACACCTTC. This codes for CATSLPGSNYGYTF.

This chain joins TRBV11-3 and TRBJ1-4; D uncertain. The germline V gene encodes CDR1 SGHNT and CDR2 YENEEA. Trimming removed 0 bases from V and 4 bases from J, with 6 bases in between. The CDR3 has 14 amino acids. In DNA, the CDR3 is TGTGCCAGCAGCTTAGAACCGGGTAATGAAAAACTGTTTTTT. This translates into CASSLEPGNEKLFF.

As for this clone: At one boundary the junction diverges from the germline segment, which might be a read error. The chain is built from TRBV4-1 and TRBJ1-3; possible D gene TRBD1, 5 bases. Germline V CDR1 and CDR2: MGHRA, YSYEKL. The length of the CDR3 is 14 residues. The CDR3 DNA reads TGCGCCAGCAGCTCAGACAGAGGTGGATACACCATATATTTT. This translates into CASSSDRGGYTIYF.

The chain couples TRBV6-5 to TRBJ1-5; 7 nucleotides agree with TRBD1. Germline V gene data show CDR1 as MNHEY and CDR2 as SVGAGI. CDR3 length: 15 amino acids. V gave up 4 bases and J gave up 5 bases; unmatched junction bases: 8. As DNA, the CDR3 is TGTGCCAGCAGTTCCTCGGGACAGTGGGATCAGCCCCAGCATTTT. Protein: CASSSSGQWDQPQHF.